This entry lists 17 T cell receptor beta chains sequenced from one sample in a study of a mutant IDH1 vaccine in newly diagnosed glioma. Produced via immunoSEQ multiplex PCR; TCRdb's table is partial and in-frame only. The sample holds over 55,000 clones, approximately 90% seen once. Their recognized antigens are unknown. The time point was: week 11, during vaccination. Doses consisted of 300 ug of mutant IDH1 20-mer peptide each, paired with topical imiquimod. The specimen comprised PBMCs, sampled from a glioma patient whose treatment included an IDH1 peptide vaccine. Every receptor here comes from a man aged 35 to 55 with glioma.

This clone showed up just a few times. This sequence joins TRBV7-9 and TRBJ1-2; 9 bases map to TRBD1. This CDR3 has 17 amino acids. V lost 1 base, J lost 2 bases, and 8 bases stayed unmatched. Germline CDR1 SEHNR, CDR2 FQNEAQ (reference sequence). CDR3 amino acids: CASSLEWGTGKNYGYTF. DNA for the CDR3: TGTGCCAGCAGCTTAGAATGGGGGACAGGGAAGAACTATGGCTACACCTTC.

This clone has just one count. DNA for the CDR3: TGCGCCAGCAGCACCAAACTAGCCGCAAAGCCACACGAGCAGTTCTTC. Its translation is CASSTKLAAKPHEQFF. V usage is TRBV5-1 and J usage is TRBJ2-1, with D possibly being TRBD2 (6 bases). Trimming took off 4 bases at V and 10 bases at J, with 24 bases between the two ends. Germline CDR1 is SGHRS and CDR2 is YFSETQ. There are 16 residues in the CDR3.

The V call is TRBV10-3, the J call TRBJ1-3; the D is unclear. The V gene lost 3 bases and the J gene lost 2 bases, with 5 bases spanning the gap. Germline V gives CDR1 ENHRY, CDR2 SYGVKD. The CDR3 extends over 13 amino acids. CDR3 DNA sequence: TGTGCCATCAGTGAAGGTCCTGGAAACACCATATATTTT. Translation gives CAISEGPGNTIYF.

This chain joins TRBV4-2 and TRBJ2-5; no definite D call. The end of the DNA is better explained by TRBJ2-7, so the J call may be wrong. The germline gives CDR1 LGHNA, CDR2 YNFKEQ. This CDR3 is built from 16 residues. Here the CDR3 DNA reads TGTGCCAGCAGCCAAGAAGTAATGGGCTCCCAAGACGAGCAGTACTTC. It is translated as CASSQEVMGSQDEQYF.

The chain joins TRBV5-6 to TRBJ2-1; 7 bases fit TRBD1. The V and J ends lost 7 bases and 2 bases, in that order; junction bases with no gene match: 9. This CDR3 has 15 amino acids. CDR1 SGHDT and CDR2 YYEEEE come from the germline V gene. This chain's CDR3 is CASEPPGGTYNEQFF. CDR3 nucleotide sequence: TGTGCCAGCGAACCCCCAGGGGGTACCTACAATGAGCAGTTCTTC.

V gene TRBV5-6 combines with J gene TRBJ2-2, with 8 positions matching TRBD1. V lost 4 bases to trimming and J lost 6 bases; unmatched junction nucleotides: 11. The CDR3 contains 16 residues. The germline gives CDR1 SGHDT, CDR2 YYEEEE. This chain's CDR3 is CASSMPGDRHAGELFF. The CDR3 nucleotides are TGTGCCAGCAGCATGCCGGGGGACAGGCACGCCGGGGAGCTGTTTTTT.

This clone has more than one count but fewer than ten. The rearrangement joins TRBV4-2 to TRBJ1-5; 7 nucleotides agree with TRBD1. The CDR3 runs to 15 residues. Germline V lookup: CDR1 LGHNA, CDR2 YNFKEQ. V lost 3 bases, J lost 9 bases, and 11 bases stayed unmatched. CDR3 protein: CASSQATRTGGPQHF. The DNA for the CDR3 is TGTGCCAGCAGCCAGGCGACTCGGACAGGAGGGCCCCAGCATTTT.

This clone was found once. The chain couples TRBV2 to TRBJ2-7; tentative D call: TRBD1 (5 bases). CDR3 length: 12 amino acids. Trimming cost V 3 bases and J 5 bases, with 8 bases left between them. Germline CDR1 is SNHLY and CDR2 is FYNNEI. The CDR3 loop is CASSDRADEQYF. Written as DNA, the CDR3 is TGTGCCAGCAGTGACAGGGCCGACGAGCAGTACTTC. Full variable domain (missing parts from reference TRBV2 and TRBJ2-7): EPEVTQTPSHQVTQMGQEVILRCVPISNHLYFYWYRQILGQKVEFLVSFYNNEISEKSEIFDDQFSVERPDGSNFTLKIRSTKLEDSAMYFCASSDRADEQYFGPGTRLTVT.

This chain uses TRBV5-6 with TRBJ2-7; 14 nucleotides align to TRBD2. V trimming: 4 bases; J trimming: 0 bases; junction bases outside the gene matches: 9. Germline CDR1 SGHDT, CDR2 YYEEEE. This CDR3 spans 18 amino acids. The DNA for the CDR3 is TGTGCCAGCAGCGGGGGACTAGCGGGAGATTCTCTCTCCTACGAGCAGTACTTC. This codes for CASSGGLAGDSLSYEQYF.

The gene calls are TRBV2 and TRBJ2-5; D not certain. V shed 6 bases and J shed 1 base, with 6 bases lying between them. The CDR3 loop spans 12 amino acids. The V gene's germline CDR1 is SNHLY and CDR2 FYNNEI. The CDR3 DNA reads TGTGCCAGCAGACTTTCCCAAGAGACCCAGTACTTC. Translation: CASRLSQETQYF. The whole variable domain, filled in from reference TRBV2 and TRBJ2-5, reads EPEVTQTPSHQVTQMGQEVILRCVPISNHLYFYWYRQILGQKVEFLVSFYNNEISEKSEIFDDQFSVERPDGSNFTLKIRSTKLEDSAMYFCASRLSQETQYFGPGTRLLVL.

This sequence joins TRBV28 and TRBJ2-7; D is undetermined. V was trimmed by 2 bases and J by 3 bases, leaving 14 bases between them. This CDR3 region has 15 residues. Germline V lookup: CDR1 MDHEN, CDR2 SYDVKM. Here the CDR3 DNA reads TGTGCCAGCAGTTTAGGGGTAGGGTCCCACTACGAGCAGTACTTC. This sequence encodes CASSLGVGSHYEQYF.

J is TRBJ1-1 and V is TRBV15; a weak D match, TRBD1 (5 bases). Germline CDR1 reads LNHNV; CDR2 reads YYDKDF (reference sequence). Trimming took 4 bases from V and 5 from J, leaving 17 bases between them. CDR3 length: 15 amino acids. CDR3 sequence: CATSTRGAAGTEAFF. CDR3 DNA: TGTGCCACCAGCACCCGTGGGGCGGCGGGAACTGAAGCTTTCTTT.

The chain employs TRBV2 and TRBJ1-5; a possible D gene is TRBD1 (5 bases). V was pared by 1 base and J by 3 bases, with 16 bases between. CDR1 SNHLY and CDR2 FYNNEI come from the germline V gene. The CDR3 spans 17 residues. CDR3 region: CASSEDGTIGNNQPQHF. In DNA form, the CDR3 reads TGTGCCAGCAGTGAAGATGGGACCATCGGGAACAATCAGCCCCAGCATTTT.

The V and J genes are TRBV28 and TRBJ1-1, with a weak D call TRBD1 (6 bases). The V end lost 2 bases, the J end lost 1 base, and 11 bases lay between the germline ends. The length of the CDR3 is 15 residues. CDR1 and CDR2 (germline): MDHEN, SYDVKM. The CDR3: CASSLRGAGNTEAFF. The DNA for the CDR3 is TGTGCCAGCAGTTTACGGGGGGCCGGGAACACTGAAGCTTTCTTT.

The chain recombines TRBV18 with TRBJ2-1; 8 bases align to TRBD2. The CDR3 runs 16 residues. V shed 1 base and J 4 bases; nucleotides not matched to a gene: 6. Germline CDR1 and CDR2: KGHSH and LQKENI. The CDR3 sequence: CASSPLISGGYNEQFF. CDR3 nucleotide sequence: TGTGCCAGCTCACCACTAATAAGCGGGGGTTACAATGAGCAGTTCTTC. The full variable domain, completed using reference TRBV18 and TRBJ2-1, is NAGVMQNPRHLVRRRGQEARLRCSPMKGHSHVYWYRQLPEEGLKFMVYLQKENIIDESGMPKERFSAEFPKEGPSILRIQQVVRGDSAAYFCASSPLISGGYNEQFFGPGTRLTVL.

The gene calls are TRBV6-5 and TRBJ1-4; D gene uncertain. V was pared by 0 bases and J by 4 bases, with 9 bases between. This CDR3 contains 15 residues. Germline V lookup: CDR1 MNHEY, CDR2 SVGAGI. CDR3 in DNA: TGTGCCAGCAGTTACTCTCTGGGGAGTAATGAAAAACTGTTTTTT. Translated: CASSYSLGSNEKLFF.

J is TRBJ2-5 and V is TRBV2; the D is unclear. CDR1 and CDR2 from the germline V gene are SNHLY and FYNNEI. This CDR3 is 12 amino acids long. Trimming took 2 bases from V and 10 from J, leaving 11 bases between them. The CDR3 region is CASSELTRSQYF. CDR3 in DNA: TGTGCCAGCAGTGAACTTACGCGGAGCCAGTACTTC. Supplemented by reference TRBV2 and TRBJ2-5, the full variable domain reads EPEVTQTPSHQVTQMGQEVILRCVPISNHLYFYWYRQILGQKVEFLVSFYNNEISEKSEIFDDQFSVERPDGSNFTLKIRSTKLEDSAMYFCASSELTRSQYFGPGTRLLVL.